This TCR beta chain was observed in a study of blood T cells in healthy people across ages. In each sample, at least 7 million PBMCs were isolated. Notes on this clonotype: A much bigger clone sits one base away, suggesting this may be a read error.

Trimming removed 1 base from V and 2 bases from J, with 3 bases in between. The CDR3 spans 11 residues. Germline V gene data show CDR1 as DFQATT and CDR2 as SNEGSKA (reference sequence). Using a J-beta primer mix together with a sample-barcoded 5' primer, a second PCR was run for roughly 6 to 12 cycles. TCRdb re-called the 5' RACE reads with MiXCR, one entry per CDR3 protein. Of about 730,000 distinct CDR3 sequences in the sample, about 42% were seen once. The chain carries TRBV20-1 and TRBJ2-7, with no clear D. The origin of this receptor is a woman aged 60-75 years in good health. Sequences were obtained from blood. The CDR3 reads CSARVPYEQYF. CDR3 sequence (DNA): TGCAGTGCTAGAGTCCCCTACGAGCAGTACTTC.